Sequencing of this TCR beta chain was carried out in a study of beta chain features in type 1 diabetes. Sequenced material consisted of expressed TCRB transcripts (all of the isolated RNA was reverse transcribed). TCRdb's table, derived via immunoSEQ multiplex PCR, lists solely in-frame clones and lacks some. The table has tens of thousands of clones, 30% to 40% seen once. The CDR3 consists of 17 residues. From germline, CDR1 is SGDLS and CDR2 YYNGEE. V lost 2 bases, J lost 3 bases, and 10 bases stayed unmatched. The rearrangement uses TRBV9 and TRBJ1-2; 10 positions agree with TRBD1. This clonotype was obtained from a woman aged 18-29 years in good health. The specimen sequenced was stem cell memory CD4+ T cells from blood. This chain's CDR3 is CASSVSPGQGLDYGYTF. CDR3 sequence (DNA): TGTGCCAGCAGCGTTAGTCCGGGACAGGGGTTGGACTATGGCTACACCTTC.